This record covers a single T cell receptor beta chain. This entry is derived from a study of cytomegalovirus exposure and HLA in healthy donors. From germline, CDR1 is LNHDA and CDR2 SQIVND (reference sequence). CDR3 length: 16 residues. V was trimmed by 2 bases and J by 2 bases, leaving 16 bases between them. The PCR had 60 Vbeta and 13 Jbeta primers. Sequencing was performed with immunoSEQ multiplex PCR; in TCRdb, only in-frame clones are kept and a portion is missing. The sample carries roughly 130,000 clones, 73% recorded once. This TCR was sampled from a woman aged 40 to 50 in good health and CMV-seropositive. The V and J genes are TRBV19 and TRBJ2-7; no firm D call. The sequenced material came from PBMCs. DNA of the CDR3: TGTGCCAGTAGTATAAATACTAAAAAACCCACCTACGAGCAGTACTTC. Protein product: CASSINTKKPTYEQYF.